The source of this T cell receptor (beta chain) is a study of blood T cell repertoires in COVID-19. Overall study context: Samples taken during acute and convalescent COVID-19 were collected in the United States, Italy and Spain. The cDNA or gDNA used as material had been derived from T cells, B-cell-depleted T cells, or PBMCs.

Study processing details: Nucleated cell counts were estimated from reference gene primer amplification. The protocol was immunoSEQ multiplex PCR, while the TCRdb copy is restricted to in-frame clones and leaves out a portion. The D gene and trimming were derived from the DNA, and the V and J assignments and clone size from that table. There are a few hundred thousand clones in the sample; more than 75% occur only once, and around 13% lies in the top ten. Only one count was recorded for this clone. The clonotype comes from a human donor in a cohort sampled during active COVID-19. The specimen was peripheral blood.

The DNA for the CDR3 is TGTGCCAGCAGCCAAGTGGGGACAGGGGTATACAATGAGCAGTTCTTC. Its protein is CASSQVGTGVYNEQFF. The chain uses TRBV14 and TRBJ2-1; 10 bases line up with TRBD1. The CDR3 spans 16 residues. Trimming at V came to 1 base and at J to 4 bases, leaving 4 bases not matched to a gene. Germline-derived CDR1 and CDR2 are SGHDN and FVKESK.